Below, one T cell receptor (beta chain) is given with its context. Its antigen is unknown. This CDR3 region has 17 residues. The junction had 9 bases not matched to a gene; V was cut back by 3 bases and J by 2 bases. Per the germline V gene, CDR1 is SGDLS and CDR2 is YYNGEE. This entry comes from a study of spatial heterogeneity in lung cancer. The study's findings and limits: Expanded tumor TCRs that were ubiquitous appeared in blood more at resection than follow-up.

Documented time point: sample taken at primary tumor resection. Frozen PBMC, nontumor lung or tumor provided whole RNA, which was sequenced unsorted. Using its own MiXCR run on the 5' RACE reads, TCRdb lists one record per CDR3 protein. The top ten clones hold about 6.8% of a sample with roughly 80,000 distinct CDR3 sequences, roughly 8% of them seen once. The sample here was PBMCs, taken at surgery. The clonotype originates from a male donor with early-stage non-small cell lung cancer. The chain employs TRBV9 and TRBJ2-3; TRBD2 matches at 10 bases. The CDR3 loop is CASSAVLLAGSTDTQYF. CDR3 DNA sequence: TGTGCCAGCAGCGCCGTACTACTAGCGGGGTCCACAGATACGCAGTATTTT.